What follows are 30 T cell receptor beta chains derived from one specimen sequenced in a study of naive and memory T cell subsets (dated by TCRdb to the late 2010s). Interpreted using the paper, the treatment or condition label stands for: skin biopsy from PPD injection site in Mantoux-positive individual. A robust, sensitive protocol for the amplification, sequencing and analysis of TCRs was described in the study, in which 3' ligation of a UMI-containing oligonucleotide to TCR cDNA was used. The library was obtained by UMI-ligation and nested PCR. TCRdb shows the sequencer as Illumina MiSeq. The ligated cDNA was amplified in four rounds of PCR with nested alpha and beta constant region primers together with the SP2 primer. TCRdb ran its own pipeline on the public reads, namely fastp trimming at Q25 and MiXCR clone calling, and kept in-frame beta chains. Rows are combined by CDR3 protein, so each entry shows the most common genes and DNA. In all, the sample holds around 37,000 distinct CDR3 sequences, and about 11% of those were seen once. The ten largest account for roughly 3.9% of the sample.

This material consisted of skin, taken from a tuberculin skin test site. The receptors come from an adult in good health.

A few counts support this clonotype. The CDR3 region has the DNA TGCAGTGCTAGAGCAGGTTCCAACTATGGCTACACCTTC. It is translated as CSARAGSNYGYTF. The chain carries TRBV20-1 and TRBJ1-2; D is undetermined. V lost 1 base and J 2 bases, leaving 8 bases between the germline ends. The CDR3 consists of 13 residues. Looked up from germline, CDR1 is DFQATT and CDR2 is SNEGSKA (reference sequence).

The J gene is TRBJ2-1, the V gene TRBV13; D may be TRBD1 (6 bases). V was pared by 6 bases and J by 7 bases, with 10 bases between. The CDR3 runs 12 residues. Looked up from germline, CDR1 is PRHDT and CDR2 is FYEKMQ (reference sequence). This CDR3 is CASSPQGNEQFF. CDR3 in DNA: TGTGCCAGCAGTCCACAGGGTAATGAGCAGTTCTTC.

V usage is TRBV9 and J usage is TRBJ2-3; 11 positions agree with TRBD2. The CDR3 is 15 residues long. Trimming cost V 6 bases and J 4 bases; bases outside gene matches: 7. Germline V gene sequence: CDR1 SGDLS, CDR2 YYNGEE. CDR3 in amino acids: CASNPTSGKADTQYF. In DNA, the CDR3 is TGTGCCAGCAACCCGACTAGCGGGAAAGCAGATACGCAGTATTTT.

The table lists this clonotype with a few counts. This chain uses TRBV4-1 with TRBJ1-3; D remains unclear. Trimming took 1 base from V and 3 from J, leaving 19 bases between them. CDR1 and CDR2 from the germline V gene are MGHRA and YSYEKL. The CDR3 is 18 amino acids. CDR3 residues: CASSQGAAFLSGGNTIYF. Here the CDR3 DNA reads TGCGCCAGCAGCCAAGGCGCGGCCTTCCTCAGCGGTGGAAACACCATATATTTT.

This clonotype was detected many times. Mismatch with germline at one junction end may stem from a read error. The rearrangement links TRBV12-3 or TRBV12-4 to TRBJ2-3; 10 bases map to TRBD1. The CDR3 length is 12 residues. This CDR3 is CASSFGRDRGDF. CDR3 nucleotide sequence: TGTGCCAGCAGTTTTGGGAGGGACAGGGGTGATTTT.

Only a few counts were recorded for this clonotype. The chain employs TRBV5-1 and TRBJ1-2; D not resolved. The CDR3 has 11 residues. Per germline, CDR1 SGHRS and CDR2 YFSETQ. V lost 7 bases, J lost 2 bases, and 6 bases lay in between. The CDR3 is CASGDNYGYTF. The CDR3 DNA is TGCGCCAGCGGAGACAACTATGGCTACACCTTC.

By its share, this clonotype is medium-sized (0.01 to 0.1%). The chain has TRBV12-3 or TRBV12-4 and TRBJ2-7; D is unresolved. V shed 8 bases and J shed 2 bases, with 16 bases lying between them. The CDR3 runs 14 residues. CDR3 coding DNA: TGTGCCAGCTGCCCGGGCGGTAGGGCCTACGAGCAGTACTTC. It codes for CASCPGGRAYEQYF.

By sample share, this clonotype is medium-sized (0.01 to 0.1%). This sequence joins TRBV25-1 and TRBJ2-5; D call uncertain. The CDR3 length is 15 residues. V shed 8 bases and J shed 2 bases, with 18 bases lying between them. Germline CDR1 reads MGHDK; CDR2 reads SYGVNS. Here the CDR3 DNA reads TGTGCCAGCGGAGACCGTGGCACAGTACAAGAGACCCAGTACTTC. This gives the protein CASGDRGTVQETQYF.

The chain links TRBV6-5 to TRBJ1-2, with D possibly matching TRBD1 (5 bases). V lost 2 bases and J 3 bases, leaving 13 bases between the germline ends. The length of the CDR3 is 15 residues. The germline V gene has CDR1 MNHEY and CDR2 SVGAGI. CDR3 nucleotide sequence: TGTGCCAGCAGTTACCTGGGGGGGAAGTACTATGGCTACACCTTC. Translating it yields CASSYLGGKYYGYTF.

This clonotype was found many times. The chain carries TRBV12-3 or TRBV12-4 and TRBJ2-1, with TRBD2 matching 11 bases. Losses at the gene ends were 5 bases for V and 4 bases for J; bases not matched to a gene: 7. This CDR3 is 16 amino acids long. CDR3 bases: TGTGCCAGCAGTCGTCCTAGCGGGGGGATTTACAATGAGCAGTTCTTC. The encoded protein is CASSRPSGGIYNEQFF.

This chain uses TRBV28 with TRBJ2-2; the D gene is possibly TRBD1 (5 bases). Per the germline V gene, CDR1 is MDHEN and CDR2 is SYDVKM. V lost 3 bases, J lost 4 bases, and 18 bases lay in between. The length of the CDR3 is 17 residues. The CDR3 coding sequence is TGTGCCAGCAGTTTTTGGTCCAGGGCAATCAGCACCGGGGAGCTGTTTTTT. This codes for CASSFWSRAISTGELFF.

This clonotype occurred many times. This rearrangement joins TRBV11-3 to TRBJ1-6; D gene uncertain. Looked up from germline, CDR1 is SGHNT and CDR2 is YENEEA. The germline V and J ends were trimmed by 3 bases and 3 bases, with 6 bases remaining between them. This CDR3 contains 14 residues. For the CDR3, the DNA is TGTGCCAGCAGCTTCAAAGGCTATAATTCACCCCTCCACTTT. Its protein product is CASSFKGYNSPLHF. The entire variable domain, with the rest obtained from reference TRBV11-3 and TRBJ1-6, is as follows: EAGVVQSPRYKIIEKKQPVAFWCNPISGHNTLYWYLQNLGQGPELLIRYENEEAVDDSQLPKDRFSAERLKGVDSTLKIQPAELGDSAVYLCASSFKGYNSPLHFGNGTRLTVT.

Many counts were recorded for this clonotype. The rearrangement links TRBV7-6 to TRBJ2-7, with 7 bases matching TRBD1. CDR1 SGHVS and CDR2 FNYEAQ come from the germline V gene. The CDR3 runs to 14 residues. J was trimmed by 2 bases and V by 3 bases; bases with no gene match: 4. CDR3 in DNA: TGTGCCAGCAGCTTTAACCAGGGGGCCTACGAGCAGTACTTC. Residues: CASSFNQGAYEQYF.

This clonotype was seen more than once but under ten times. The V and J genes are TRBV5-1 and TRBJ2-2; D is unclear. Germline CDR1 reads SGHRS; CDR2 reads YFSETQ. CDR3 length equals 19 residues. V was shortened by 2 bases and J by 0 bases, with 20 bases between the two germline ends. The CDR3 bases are TGCGCCAGCAGCTTAAACGCGAACAGATTTGGTGCGAACACCGGGGAGCTGTTTTTT. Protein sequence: CASSLNANRFGANTGELFF.

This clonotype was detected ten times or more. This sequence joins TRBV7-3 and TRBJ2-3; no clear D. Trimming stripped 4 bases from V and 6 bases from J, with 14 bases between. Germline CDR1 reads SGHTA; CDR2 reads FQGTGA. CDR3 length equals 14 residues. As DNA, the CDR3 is TGTGCCAGCAGCTCCTCCGAAGGGCCGGATACGCAGTATTTT. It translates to CASSSSEGPDTQYF. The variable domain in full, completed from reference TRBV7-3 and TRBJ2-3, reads GAGVSQTPSNKVTEKGKYVELRCDPISGHTALYWYRQSLGQGPEFLIYFQGTGAADDSGLPNDRFFAVRPEGSVSTLKIQRTERGDSAVYLCASSSSEGPDTQYFGPGTRLTVL.

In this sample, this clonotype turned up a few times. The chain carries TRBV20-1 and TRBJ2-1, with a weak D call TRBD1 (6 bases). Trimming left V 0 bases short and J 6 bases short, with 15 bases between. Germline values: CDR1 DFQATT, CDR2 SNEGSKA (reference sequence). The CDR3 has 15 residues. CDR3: CSARDRAGAGNEQFF. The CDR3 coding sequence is TGCAGTGCTAGAGATCGGGCAGGGGCGGGCAATGAGCAGTTCTTC.

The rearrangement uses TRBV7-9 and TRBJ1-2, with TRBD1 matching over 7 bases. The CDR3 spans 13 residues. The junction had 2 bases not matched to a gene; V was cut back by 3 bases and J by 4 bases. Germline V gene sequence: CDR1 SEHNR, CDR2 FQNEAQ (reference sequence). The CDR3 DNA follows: TGTGCCAGCAGCTTTGCAGGGGGCTATGGCTACACCTTC. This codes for CASSFAGGYGYTF.

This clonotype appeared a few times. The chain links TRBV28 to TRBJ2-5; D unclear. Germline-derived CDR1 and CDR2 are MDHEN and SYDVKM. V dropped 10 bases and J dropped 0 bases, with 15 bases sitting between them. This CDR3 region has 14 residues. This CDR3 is CATRQAGDQETQYF. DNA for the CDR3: TGTGCCACCCGCCAAGCTGGGGACCAAGAGACCCAGTACTTC.

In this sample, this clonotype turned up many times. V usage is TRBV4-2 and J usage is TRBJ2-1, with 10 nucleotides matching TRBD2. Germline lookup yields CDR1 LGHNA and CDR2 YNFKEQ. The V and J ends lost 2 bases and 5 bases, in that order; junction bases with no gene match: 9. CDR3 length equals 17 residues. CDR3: CASSQSVVAGGNNEQFF. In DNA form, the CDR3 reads TGTGCCAGCAGCCAATCGGTCGTAGCGGGAGGTAACAATGAGCAGTTCTTC.

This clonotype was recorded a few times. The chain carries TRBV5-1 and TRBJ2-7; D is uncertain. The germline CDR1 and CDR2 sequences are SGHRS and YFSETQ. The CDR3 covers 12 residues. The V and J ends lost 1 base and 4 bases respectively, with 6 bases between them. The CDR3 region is CASSLTAYEQYF. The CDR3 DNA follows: TGCGCCAGCAGCTTGACCGCTTACGAGCAGTACTTC.

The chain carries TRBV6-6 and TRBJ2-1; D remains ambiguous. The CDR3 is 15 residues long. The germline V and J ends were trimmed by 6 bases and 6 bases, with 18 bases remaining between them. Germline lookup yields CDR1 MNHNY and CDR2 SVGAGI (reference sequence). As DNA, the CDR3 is TGTGCCAGCAGCCCCGACCAATACGTGATCAATGAGCAGTTCTTC. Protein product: CASSPDQYVINEQFF.

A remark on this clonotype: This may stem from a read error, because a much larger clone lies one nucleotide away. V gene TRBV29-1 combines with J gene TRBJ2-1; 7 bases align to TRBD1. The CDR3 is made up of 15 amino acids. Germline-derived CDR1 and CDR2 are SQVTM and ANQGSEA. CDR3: CSVLHRGISYNGQFF. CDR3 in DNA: TGCAGCGTTTTACACAGGGGTATTTCCTACAATGGGCAGTTCTTC.

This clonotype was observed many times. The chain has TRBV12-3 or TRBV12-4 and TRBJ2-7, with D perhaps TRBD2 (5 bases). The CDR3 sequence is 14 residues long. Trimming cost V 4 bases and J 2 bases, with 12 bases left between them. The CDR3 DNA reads TGTGCCAGCAGTTCTTGGCGGGCCACCTACGAGCAGTACTTC. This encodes CASSSWRATYEQYF.

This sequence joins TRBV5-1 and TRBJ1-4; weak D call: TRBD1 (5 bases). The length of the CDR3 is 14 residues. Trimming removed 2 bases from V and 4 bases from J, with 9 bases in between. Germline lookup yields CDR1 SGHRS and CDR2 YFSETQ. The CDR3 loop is CASSLQANNEKLFF. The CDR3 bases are TGCGCCAGCAGCTTACAGGCGAATAATGAAAAACTGTTTTTT.

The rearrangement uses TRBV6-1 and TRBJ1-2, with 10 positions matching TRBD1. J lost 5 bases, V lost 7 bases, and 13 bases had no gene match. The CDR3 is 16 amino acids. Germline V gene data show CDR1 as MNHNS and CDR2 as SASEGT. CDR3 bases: TGTGCCAGCAACACCGGGACAGGGGCCGGTTGGTATGGCTACACCTTC. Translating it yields CASNTGTGAGWYGYTF.

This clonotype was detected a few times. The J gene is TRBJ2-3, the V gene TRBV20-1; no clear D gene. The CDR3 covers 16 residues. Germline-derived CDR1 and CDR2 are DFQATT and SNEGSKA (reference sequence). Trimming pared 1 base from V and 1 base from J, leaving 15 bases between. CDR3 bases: TGCAGTGCTAGAGGGCGGCCATTTCGAGGCACAGATACGCAGTATTTT. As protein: CSARGRPFRGTDTQYF.

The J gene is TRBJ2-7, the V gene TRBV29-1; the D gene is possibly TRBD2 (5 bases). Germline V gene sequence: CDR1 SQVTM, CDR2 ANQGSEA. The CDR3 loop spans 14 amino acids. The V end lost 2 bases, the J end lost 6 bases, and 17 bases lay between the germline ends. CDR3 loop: CSVESRTAGCEQYF. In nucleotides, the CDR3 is TGCAGCGTTGAATCCCGTACGGCGGGTTGCGAGCAGTACTTC.

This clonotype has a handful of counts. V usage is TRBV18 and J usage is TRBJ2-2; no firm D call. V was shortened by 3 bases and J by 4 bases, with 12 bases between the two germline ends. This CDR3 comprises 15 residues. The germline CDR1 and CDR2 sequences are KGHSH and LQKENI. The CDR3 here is CASSPPDDSTGELFF. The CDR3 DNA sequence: TGTGCCAGCTCACCCCCGGACGATTCCACCGGGGAGCTGTTTTTT.

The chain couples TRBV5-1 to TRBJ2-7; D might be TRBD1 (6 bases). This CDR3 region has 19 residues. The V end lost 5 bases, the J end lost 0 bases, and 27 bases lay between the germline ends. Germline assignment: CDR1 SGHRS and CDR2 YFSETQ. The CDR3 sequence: CASRYGQSPTGSNSYEQYF. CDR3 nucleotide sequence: TGCGCCAGCAGATATGGACAGTCCCCCACGGGGTCAAACTCCTACGAGCAGTACTTC.

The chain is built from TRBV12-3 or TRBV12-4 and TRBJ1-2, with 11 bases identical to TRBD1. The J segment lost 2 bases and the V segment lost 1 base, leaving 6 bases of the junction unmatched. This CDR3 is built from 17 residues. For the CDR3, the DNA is TGTGCCAGCAGTTTAGATCGGGGACAGGGGGGAAACTATGGCTACACCTTC. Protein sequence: CASSLDRGQGGNYGYTF.